Below, 17 T cell receptor beta chains from the same sample are listed, as sequenced in a study of T cells in tuberculosis. Libraries were prepared by immunoSEQ multiplex PCR; TCRdb keeps only in-frame clonotypes and omits some of them. Found here are about 29,000 clones, 90% to 95% of them singletons; the top ten hold just under 5%. The sequencing input was PBMCs. Receptors were obtained from a donor between 5 and 29 years old with latent tuberculosis or without tuberculosis infection.

The V call is TRBV2, the J call TRBJ1-5; 9 nucleotides agree with TRBD1. CDR1 is SNHLY and CDR2 is FYNNEI in the germline V gene. The length of the CDR3 is 15 residues. The J segment lost 5 bases and the V segment lost 10 bases, leaving 12 bases of the junction unmatched. Here the CDR3 reads CATTLRTGVDQPQHF. In DNA, the CDR3 is TGTGCCACCACACTAAGGACAGGGGTAGATCAGCCCCAGCATTTT.

V usage is TRBV11-2 and J usage is TRBJ2-1; D perhaps matches TRBD1 (6 bases). Germline CDR1 is SGHAT and CDR2 is FQNNGV. This CDR3 is 13 amino acids long. V was trimmed by 5 bases and J by 8 bases, leaving 13 bases between them. CDR3: CASSKDRTHEQFF. DNA for the CDR3: TGTGCCAGCAGCAAAGACAGGACCCATGAGCAGTTCTTC.

The genes are TRBV7-2 and TRBJ2-2, with 9 nucleotides matching TRBD1. Trimming at V came to 5 bases and at J to 4 bases, leaving 5 bases not matched to a gene. The CDR3 extends over 15 amino acids. Germline CDR1 SGHTA, CDR2 FQGNSA. The DNA for the CDR3 is TGTGCCAGCAGCCACGGACAGGGGTCCACCGGGGAGCTGTTTTTT. Protein sequence: CASSHGQGSTGELFF. Full variable domain (outside the CDR3, taken from reference TRBV7-2 and TRBJ2-2): GAGVSQSPSNKVTEKGKDVELRCDPISGHTALYWYRQSLGQGLEFLIYFQGNSAPDKSGLPSDRFSAERTGGSVSTLTIQRTQQEDSAVYLCASSHGQGSTGELFFGEGSRLTVL.

V and J are TRBV9 and TRBJ1-2, with D possibly TRBD1 on 6 matching bases. CDR1 and CDR2 from the germline V gene are SGDLS and YYNGEE. V lost 4 bases to trimming and J lost 7 bases, with 14 bases between them. CDR3 size: 13 residues. The CDR3, as DNA: TGTGCCAGCAGCCCACGGGACACCCTTGGCTACACCTTC. The encoded protein is CASSPRDTLGYTF.

The chain is built from TRBV19 and TRBJ1-5, with 7 bases aligning to TRBD1. Trimming took 6 bases from V and 3 from J; bases not matched to a gene: 2. The CDR3 spans 13 residues. The germline gives CDR1 LNHDA, CDR2 SQIVND (reference sequence). CDR3 sequence reads: CASRGQSNQPQHF. CDR3 sequence (DNA): TGTGCCAGTAGGGGACAGTCCAATCAGCCCCAGCATTTT.

The V call is TRBV9, the J call TRBJ2-1; 8 nucleotides align to TRBD2. The germline V gene encodes CDR1 SGDLS and CDR2 YYNGEE. The CDR3 covers 15 residues. Trimming took 0 bases from V and 2 from J; bases not matched to a gene: 1. The CDR3 bases are TGTGCCAGCAGCGTAGCGGGGGGGACCTACAATGAGCAGTTCTTC. Translating it yields CASSVAGGTYNEQFF.

This clone was seen a few times. The chain carries TRBV7-2 and TRBJ2-2; D might be TRBD2 (5 bases). Trimming removed 7 bases at V and 4 bases at J, with 10 bases between. CDR3 length: 13 amino acids. Germline V gene lookup returns CDR1 SGHTA and CDR2 FQGNSA. The DNA of the CDR3 is TGTGCCAGCAATACGGGGAGCACCGGGGAGCTGTTTTTT. Translation: CASNTGSTGELFF.

V and J are TRBV21-1 and TRBJ1-1; no DNA check was done on the table's D call, TRBD1. TRBV21-1 is a listed pseudogene. The CDR3 loop spans 18 amino acids. The CDR3 coding sequence is TGTGCCAGCAGCGTATACATGGGAAGACAGGGAGAAGGGACTGAAGCTTTCTTT. Amino acids: CASSVYMGRQGEGTEAFF.

J is TRBJ2-3 and V is TRBV6-5; tentative D call: TRBD2 (7 bases). Germline V gene sequence: CDR1 MNHEY, CDR2 SVGAGI. The CDR3 is made up of 16 amino acids. The ends were cut back, 0 bases at V and 1 base at J, with 11 bases in the middle. The CDR3 loop is CASSYSWEGGTDTQYF. CDR3 bases: TGTGCCAGCAGTTACTCGTGGGAGGGGGGCACAGATACGCAGTATTTT.

The chain is built from TRBV7-8 and TRBJ2-7; a possible D gene is TRBD1 (6 bases). From germline, CDR1 is SGHVS and CDR2 FQNEAQ. This CDR3 is 16 amino acids long. Trimming removed 1 base from V and 1 base from J, with 14 bases in between. For the CDR3, the DNA is TGTGCCAGCAGCTTAGGGCCAGGGGCTCAATCCTACGAGCAGTACTTC. This encodes CASSLGPGAQSYEQYF.

This chain joins TRBV5-1 and TRBJ2-7, with D maybe TRBD1 (5 bases). This CDR3 contains 17 residues. The germline V gene encodes CDR1 SGHRS and CDR2 YFSETQ. Trimming removed 4 bases from V and 3 bases from J, with 23 bases in between. CDR3 nucleotide sequence: TGCGCCAGCAGCCAATCCCCATCACAGGTCCTTCACTACGAGCAGTACTTC. Its protein product is CASSQSPSQVLHYEQYF.

This clone is a singleton in its sample. Written as DNA, the CDR3 is TGTGCCAGCAGCTTAGCTCCTAGCGGGAGTAGGAATACGCAGTATTTT. Its protein product is CASSLAPSGSRNTQYF. This chain uses TRBV7-2 with TRBJ2-3; 10 bases align to TRBD2. CDR1 is SGHTA, CDR2 FQGNSA, per germline. The length of the CDR3 is 16 residues. The ends lost 0 bases at V and 7 bases at J; junction bases unmatched: 7.

J is TRBJ1-2 and V is TRBV27; 8 nucleotides match TRBD1. This CDR3 region has 15 residues. V lost 6 bases and J lost 5; bases outside the gene matches: 11. The germline V gene has CDR1 MNHEY and CDR2 SMNVEV (reference sequence). The CDR3 here is CASRKLDRGLYGYTF. CDR3 sequence (DNA): TGTGCCAGCAGGAAGCTCGACAGGGGTCTTTATGGCTACACCTTC.

The CDR3 spells CASSSHTGETGELFF. CDR3 bases: TGCGCCAGCAGCTCACACACAGGGGAAACCGGGGAGCTGTTTTTT. V usage is TRBV5-1 and J usage is TRBJ2-2; TRBD1 agrees at 7 bases. Trimming at V came to 3 bases and at J to 5 bases, leaving 7 bases not matched to a gene. Germline V gene data show CDR1 as SGHRS and CDR2 as YFSETQ. The CDR3 contains 15 residues.

This clone came up a few times. The chain uses TRBV5-1 and TRBJ2-3; D not resolved. Per the germline V gene, CDR1 is SGHRS and CDR2 is YFSETQ. This CDR3 has 15 amino acids. V gave up 5 bases and J gave up 1 base, with 14 bases separating them. The DNA of the CDR3 is TGCGCCAGCAGTGGATTCGTAGGAGGCACAGATACGCAGTATTTT. This encodes CASSGFVGGTDTQYF.

The V gene is TRBV7-7, the J gene TRBJ2-5, with 12 positions matching TRBD1. CDR3 length: 15 amino acids. V shed 2 bases, J shed 5 bases, and the junction held 3 bases outside the gene matches. Germline values: CDR1 SSHAT, CDR2 FNYEAQ (reference sequence). The CDR3 spells CASSLRDRGLETQYF. In nucleotides, the CDR3 is TGTGCCAGCAGCTTAAGGGACAGGGGGCTTGAGACCCAGTACTTC. The complete variable domain, with remaining parts taken from reference TRBV7-7 and TRBJ2-5, reads GAGVSQSPRYKVTKRGQDVTLRCDPISSHATLYWYQQALGQGPEFLTYFNYEAQPDKSGLPSDRFSAERPEGSISTLTIQRTEQRDSAMYRCASSLRDRGLETQYFGPGTRLLVL.

The chain joins TRBV30 to TRBJ2-3, with 8 bases fitting TRBD2. The V gene end was trimmed by 0 bases and the J gene end by 3 bases; junction bases not matched to a gene: 2. CDR3 length: 14 residues. The germline CDR1 and CDR2 sequences are GTSNPN and SVGIG (reference sequence). The chain's CDR3 is CAWSVREGTDTQYF. The CDR3 coding sequence is TGTGCCTGGAGTGTCCGGGAGGGGACAGATACGCAGTATTTT.